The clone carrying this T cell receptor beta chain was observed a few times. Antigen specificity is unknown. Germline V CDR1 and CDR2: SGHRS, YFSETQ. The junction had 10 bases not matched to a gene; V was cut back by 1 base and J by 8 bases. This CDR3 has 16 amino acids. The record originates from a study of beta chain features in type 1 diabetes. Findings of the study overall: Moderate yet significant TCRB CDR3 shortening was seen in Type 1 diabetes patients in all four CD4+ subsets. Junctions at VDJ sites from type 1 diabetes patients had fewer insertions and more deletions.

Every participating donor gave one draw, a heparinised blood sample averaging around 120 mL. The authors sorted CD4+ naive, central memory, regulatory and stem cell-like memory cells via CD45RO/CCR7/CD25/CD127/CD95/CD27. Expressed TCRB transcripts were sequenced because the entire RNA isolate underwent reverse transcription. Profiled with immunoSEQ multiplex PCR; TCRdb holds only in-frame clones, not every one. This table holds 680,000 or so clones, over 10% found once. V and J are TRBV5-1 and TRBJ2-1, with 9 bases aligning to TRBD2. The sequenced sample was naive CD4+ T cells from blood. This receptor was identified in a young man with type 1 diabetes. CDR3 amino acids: CASSLTERGAGYEQFF. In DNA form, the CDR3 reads TGCGCCAGCAGCTTGACCGAGCGGGGGGCAGGATATGAGCAGTTCTTC.